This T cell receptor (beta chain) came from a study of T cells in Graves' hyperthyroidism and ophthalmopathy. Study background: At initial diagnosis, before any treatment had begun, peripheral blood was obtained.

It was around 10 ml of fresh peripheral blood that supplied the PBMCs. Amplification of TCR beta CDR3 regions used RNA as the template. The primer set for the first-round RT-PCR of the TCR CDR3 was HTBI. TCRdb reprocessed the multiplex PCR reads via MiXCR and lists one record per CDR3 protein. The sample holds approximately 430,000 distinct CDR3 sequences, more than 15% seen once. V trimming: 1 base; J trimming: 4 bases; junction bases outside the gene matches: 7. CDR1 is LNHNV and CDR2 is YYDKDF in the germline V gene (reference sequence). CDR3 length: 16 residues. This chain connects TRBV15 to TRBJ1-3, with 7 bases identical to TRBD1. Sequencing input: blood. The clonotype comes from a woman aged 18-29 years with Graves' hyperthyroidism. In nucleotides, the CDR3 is TGTGCCACCAGCAGAGTCCAAGGGGGCTTCGGAAACACCATATATTTT. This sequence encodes CATSRVQGGFGNTIYF.